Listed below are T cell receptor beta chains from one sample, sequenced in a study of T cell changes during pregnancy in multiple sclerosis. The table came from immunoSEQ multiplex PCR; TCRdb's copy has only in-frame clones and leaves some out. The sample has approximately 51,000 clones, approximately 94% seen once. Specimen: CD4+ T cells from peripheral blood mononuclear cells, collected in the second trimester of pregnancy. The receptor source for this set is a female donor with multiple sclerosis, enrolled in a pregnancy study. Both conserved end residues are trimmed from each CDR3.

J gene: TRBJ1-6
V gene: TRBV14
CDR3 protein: ASSQVRNSPLH

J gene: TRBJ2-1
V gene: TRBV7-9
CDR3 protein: ASSLEFGQAYNEQF

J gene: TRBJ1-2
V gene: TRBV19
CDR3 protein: ASSISEGYT

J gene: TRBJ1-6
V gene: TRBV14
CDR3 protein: ASRRGQGNSPLH

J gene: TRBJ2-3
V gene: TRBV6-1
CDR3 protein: ASKTGGWADTQY

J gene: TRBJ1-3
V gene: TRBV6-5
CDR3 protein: ASSYSPGAGNTIY

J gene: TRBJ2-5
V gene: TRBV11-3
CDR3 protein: ASSRGTVDEETQY

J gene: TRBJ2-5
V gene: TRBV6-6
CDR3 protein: ASSYREGETQY

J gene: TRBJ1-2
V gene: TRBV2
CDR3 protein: ASSDLQGRGGYT

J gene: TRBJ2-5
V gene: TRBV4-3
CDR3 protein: ASSQDPGGLQETQY

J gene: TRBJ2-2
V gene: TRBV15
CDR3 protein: ATSSGGNTGELF

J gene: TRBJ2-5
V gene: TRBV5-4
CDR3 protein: ASSRGGKEETQY

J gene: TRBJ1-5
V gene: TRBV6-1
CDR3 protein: ASSGGQGINQPQH

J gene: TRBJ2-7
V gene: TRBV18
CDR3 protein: ASSRQKGSGYEQY

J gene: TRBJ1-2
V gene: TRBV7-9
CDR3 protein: ASSKRTGTGDGYT

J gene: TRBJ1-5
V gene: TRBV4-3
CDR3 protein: ASSQAENSNQPQH

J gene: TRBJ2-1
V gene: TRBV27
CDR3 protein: ASSFQRGASSYNEQF

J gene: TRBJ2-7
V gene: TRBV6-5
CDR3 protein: ASRPGSGGAYEQY

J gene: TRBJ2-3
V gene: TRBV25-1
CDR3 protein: ASSKGAADTQY

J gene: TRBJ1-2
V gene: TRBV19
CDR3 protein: ASSIVRVLRVSDYT

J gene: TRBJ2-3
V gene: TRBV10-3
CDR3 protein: AISETSGGTDTQY

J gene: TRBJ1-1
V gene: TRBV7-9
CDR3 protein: ASSFLQIQGATEAF

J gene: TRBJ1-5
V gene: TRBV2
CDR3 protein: ASATGVGLFH

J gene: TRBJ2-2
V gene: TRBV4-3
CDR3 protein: ASSQPGGRGAGELF

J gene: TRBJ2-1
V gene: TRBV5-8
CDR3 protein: ASSLSSGEIYNEQF

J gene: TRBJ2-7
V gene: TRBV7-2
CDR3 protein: ASSLAMSGSGYEQY

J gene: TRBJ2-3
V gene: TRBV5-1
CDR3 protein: ASSLDYPQDTQY

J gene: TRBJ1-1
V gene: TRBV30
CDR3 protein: AWSLRAEAF